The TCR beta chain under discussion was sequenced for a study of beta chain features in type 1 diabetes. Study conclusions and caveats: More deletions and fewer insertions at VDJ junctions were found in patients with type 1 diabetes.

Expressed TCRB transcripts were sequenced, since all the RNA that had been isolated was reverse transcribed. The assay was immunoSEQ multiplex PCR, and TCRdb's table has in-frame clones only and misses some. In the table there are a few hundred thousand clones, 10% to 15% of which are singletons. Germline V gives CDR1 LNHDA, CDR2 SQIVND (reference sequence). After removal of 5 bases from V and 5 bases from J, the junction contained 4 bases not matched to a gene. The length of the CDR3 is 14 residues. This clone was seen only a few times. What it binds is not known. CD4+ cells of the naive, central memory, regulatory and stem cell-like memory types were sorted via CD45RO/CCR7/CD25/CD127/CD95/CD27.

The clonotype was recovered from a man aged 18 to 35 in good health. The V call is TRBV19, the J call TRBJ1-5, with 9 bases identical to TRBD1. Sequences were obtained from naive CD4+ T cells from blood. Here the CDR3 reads CASSSGTGYQPQHF. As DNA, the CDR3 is TGTGCCAGTAGTTCCGGGACAGGGTATCAGCCCCAGCATTTT.